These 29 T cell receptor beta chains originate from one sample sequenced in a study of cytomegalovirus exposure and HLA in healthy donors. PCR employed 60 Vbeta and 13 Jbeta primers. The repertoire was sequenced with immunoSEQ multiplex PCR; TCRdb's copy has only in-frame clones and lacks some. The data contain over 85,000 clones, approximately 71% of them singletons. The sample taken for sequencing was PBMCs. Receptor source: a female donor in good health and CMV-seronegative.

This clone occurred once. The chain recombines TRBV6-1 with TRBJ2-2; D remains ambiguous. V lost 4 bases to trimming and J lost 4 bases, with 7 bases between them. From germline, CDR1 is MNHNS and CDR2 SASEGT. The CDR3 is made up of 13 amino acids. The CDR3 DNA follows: TGTGCCAGCAGTGGACAAATCACCGGGGAGCTGTTTTTT. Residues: CASSGQITGELFF.

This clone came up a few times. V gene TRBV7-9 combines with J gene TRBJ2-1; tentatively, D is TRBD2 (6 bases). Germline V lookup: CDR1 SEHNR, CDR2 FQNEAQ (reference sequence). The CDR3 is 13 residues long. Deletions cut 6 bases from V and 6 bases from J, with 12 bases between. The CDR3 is CASRPGLGNEQFF. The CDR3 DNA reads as TGTGCCAGCAGGCCGGGACTGGGCAATGAGCAGTTCTTC.

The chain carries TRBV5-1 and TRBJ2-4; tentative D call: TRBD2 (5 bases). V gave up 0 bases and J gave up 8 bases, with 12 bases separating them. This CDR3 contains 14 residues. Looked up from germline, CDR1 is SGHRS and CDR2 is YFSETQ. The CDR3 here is CASSLDASWDIQYF. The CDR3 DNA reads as TGCGCCAGCAGCTTGGATGCTAGCTGGGACATTCAGTACTTC.

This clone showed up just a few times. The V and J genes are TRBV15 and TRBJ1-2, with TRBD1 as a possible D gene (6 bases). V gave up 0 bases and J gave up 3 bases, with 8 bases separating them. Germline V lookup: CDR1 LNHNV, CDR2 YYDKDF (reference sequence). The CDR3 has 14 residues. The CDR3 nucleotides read TGTGCCACCAGCAGAGAGGCAGGGGACTATGGCTACACCTTC. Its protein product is CATSREAGDYGYTF.

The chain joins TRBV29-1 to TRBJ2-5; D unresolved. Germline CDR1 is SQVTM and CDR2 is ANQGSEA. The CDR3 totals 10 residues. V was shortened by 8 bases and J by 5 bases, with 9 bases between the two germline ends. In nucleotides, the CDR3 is TGCAGCTCCGGTCGGGAGACCCAGTACTTC. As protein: CSSGRETQYF.

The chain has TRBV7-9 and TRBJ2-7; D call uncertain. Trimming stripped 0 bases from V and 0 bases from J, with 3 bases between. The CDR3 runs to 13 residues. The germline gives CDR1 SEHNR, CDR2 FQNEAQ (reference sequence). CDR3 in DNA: TGTGCCAGCAGCTTAGCGGCCTCCTACGAGCAGTACTTC. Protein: CASSLAASYEQYF.

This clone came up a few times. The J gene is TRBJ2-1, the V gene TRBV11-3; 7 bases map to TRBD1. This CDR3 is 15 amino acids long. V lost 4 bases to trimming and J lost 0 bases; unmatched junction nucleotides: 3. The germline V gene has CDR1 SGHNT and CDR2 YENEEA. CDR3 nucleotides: TGTGCCAGCAGCTCGGGACAGAGCTCCTACAATGAGCAGTTCTTC. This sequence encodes CASSSGQSSYNEQFF.

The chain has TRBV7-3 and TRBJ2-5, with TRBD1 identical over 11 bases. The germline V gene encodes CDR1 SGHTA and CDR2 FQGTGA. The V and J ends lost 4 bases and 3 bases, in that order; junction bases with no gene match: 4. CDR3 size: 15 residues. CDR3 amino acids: CASSSGTGGKETQYF. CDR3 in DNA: TGTGCCAGCAGCTCCGGGACAGGGGGAAAAGAGACCCAGTACTTC.

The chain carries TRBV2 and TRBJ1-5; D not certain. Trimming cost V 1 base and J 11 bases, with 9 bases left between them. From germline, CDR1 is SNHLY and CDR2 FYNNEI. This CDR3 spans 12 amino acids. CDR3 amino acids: CASSEGGPTQHF. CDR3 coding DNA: TGTGCCAGCAGTGAAGGAGGGCCGACCCAGCATTTT.

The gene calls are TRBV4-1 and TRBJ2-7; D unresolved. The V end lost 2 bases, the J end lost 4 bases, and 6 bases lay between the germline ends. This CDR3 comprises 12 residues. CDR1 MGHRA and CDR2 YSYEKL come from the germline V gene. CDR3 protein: CASSQTGYEQYF. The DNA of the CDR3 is TGCGCCAGCAGCCAAACCGGTTACGAGCAGTACTTC.

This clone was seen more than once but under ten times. CDR3 in amino acids: CASSYRRQGYEQYF. The CDR3 DNA is TGTGCCAGCAGTTACCGGCGGCAGGGATACGAGCAGTACTTC. The rearrangement joins TRBV6-5 to TRBJ2-7; tentative D call: TRBD1 (5 bases). V lost 2 bases and J 4 bases, leaving 12 bases between the germline ends. The germline V gene has CDR1 MNHEY and CDR2 SVGAGI. The CDR3 is 14 residues long.

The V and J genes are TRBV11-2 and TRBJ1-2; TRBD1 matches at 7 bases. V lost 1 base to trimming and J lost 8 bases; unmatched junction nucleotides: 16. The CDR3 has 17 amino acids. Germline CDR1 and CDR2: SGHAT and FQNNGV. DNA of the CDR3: TGTGCCAGCAGCTTAGCTTACTACGACAGGGAGCCTGGGGGCTACACCTTC. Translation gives CASSLAYYDREPGGYTF. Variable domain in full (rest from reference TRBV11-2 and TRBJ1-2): EAGVAQSPRYKIIEKRQSVAFWCNPISGHATLYWYQQILGQGPKLLIQFQNNGVVDDSQLPKDRFSAERLKGVDSTLKIQPAKLEDSAVYLCASSLAYYDREPGGYTFGSGTRLTVV.

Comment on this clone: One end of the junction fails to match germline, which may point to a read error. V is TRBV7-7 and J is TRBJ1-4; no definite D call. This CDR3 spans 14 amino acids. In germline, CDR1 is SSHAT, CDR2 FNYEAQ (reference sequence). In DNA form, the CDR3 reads TGTGCTAGCAGCCGGACTCCGAGGAGTGAAAAACTGTTTTTT. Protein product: CASSRTPRSEKLFF. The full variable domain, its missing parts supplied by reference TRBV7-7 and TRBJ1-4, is GAGVSQSPRYKVTKRGQDVTLRCDPISSHATLYWYQQALGQGPEFLTYFNYEAQPDKSGLPSDRFSAERPEGSISTLTIQRTEQRDSAMYRCASSRTPRSEKLFFGSGTQLSVL.

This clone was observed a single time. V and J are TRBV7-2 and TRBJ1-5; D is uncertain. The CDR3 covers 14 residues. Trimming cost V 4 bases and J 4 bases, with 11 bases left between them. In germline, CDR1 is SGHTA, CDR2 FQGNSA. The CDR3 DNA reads TGTGCCAGCAGCTGGATGGGCGTTAATCAGCCCCAGCATTTT. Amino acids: CASSWMGVNQPQHF. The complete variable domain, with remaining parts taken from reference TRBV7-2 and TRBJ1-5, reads GAGVSQSPSNKVTEKGKDVELRCDPISGHTALYWYRQSLGQGLEFLIYFQGNSAPDKSGLPSDRFSAERTGGSVSTLTIQRTQQEDSAVYLCASSWMGVNQPQHFGDGTRLSIL.

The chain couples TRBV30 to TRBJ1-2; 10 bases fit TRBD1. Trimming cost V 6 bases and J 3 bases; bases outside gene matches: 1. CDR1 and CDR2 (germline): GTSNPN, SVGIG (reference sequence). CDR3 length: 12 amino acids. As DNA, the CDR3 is TGTGCCTGTGGGACAGGGGACTATGGCTACACCTTC. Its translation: CACGTGDYGYTF.

The CDR3 nucleotides read TGTGCCAGCAGCTTGTCACGTAGCGGGAGAATGGGCGGGGAGCTGTTTTTT. It translates to CASSLSRSGRMGGELFF. The chain employs TRBV5-4 and TRBJ2-2, with TRBD2 identical over 9 bases. CDR3 length: 17 residues. V gave up 1 base and J gave up 7 bases; unmatched junction bases: 11. Per the germline V gene, CDR1 is SGHNT and CDR2 is YYREEE (reference sequence).

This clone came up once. The CDR3 region has the DNA TGTGCCAGCAGCTTAGTGCGCAGGGGCCTATTTGCAACTAATGAAAAACTGTTTTTT. Encoded protein: CASSLVRRGLFATNEKLFF. The gene calls are TRBV7-8 and TRBJ1-4; D is perhaps TRBD1 (6 bases). The CDR3 consists of 19 residues. Germline CDR1 SGHVS, CDR2 FQNEAQ. Deletions cut 1 base from V and 0 bases from J, with 18 bases between.

The CDR3 DNA reads as TGTGCCAGCAGCCATCGCTACTCAGGGGCCAACGTCCTGACTTTC. This translates into CASSHRYSGANVLTF. V is TRBV11-1 and J is TRBJ2-6; unclear D gene. Germline V lookup: CDR1 SGHAT, CDR2 FQDESV (reference sequence). This CDR3 comprises 15 residues. Trimming took 5 bases from V and 4 from J, leaving 12 bases between them.

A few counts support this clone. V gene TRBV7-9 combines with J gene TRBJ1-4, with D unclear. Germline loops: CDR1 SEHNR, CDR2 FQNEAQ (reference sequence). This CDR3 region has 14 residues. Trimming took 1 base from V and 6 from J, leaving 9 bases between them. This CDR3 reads CASSLGQVDEKLFF. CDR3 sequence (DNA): TGTGCCAGCAGCTTAGGGCAGGTTGATGAAAAACTGTTTTTT.

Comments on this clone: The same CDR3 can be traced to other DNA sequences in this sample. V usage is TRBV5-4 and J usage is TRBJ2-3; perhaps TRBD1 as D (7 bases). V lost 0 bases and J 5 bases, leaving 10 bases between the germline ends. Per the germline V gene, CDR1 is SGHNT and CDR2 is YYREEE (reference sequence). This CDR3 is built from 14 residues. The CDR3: CASSLGQGGDTQYF. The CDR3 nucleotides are TGTGCCAGCAGCTTGGGACAGGGAGGAGATACGCAGTATTTT.

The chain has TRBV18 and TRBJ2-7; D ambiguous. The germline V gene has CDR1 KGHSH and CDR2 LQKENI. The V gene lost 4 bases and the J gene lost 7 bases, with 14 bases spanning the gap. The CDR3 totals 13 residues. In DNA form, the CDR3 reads TGTGCCAGCTCACTTGGCGGCCCGACGGAGCAGTACTTC. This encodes CASSLGGPTEQYF.

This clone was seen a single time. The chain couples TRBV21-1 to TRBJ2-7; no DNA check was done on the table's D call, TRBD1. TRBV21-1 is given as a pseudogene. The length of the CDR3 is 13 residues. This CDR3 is CASQDRGPYEQYF. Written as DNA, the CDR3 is TGTGCCAGCCAGGACAGGGGGCCCTACGAGCAGTACTTC.

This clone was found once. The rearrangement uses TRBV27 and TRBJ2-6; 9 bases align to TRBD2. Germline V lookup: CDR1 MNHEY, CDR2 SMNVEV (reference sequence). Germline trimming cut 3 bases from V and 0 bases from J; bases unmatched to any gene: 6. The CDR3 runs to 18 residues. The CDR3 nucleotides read TGTGCCAGCAGTTTGAAAGCGGGGGGCTACTCTGGGGCCAACGTCCTGACTTTC. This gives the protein CASSLKAGGYSGANVLTF.

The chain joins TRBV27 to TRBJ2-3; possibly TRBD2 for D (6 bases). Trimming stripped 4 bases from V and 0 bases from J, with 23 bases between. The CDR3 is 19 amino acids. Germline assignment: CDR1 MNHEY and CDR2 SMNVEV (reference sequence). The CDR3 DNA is TGTGCCAGCAGTTCTGAATGGGCCAACTCGGGGGTTAGCACAGATACGCAGTATTTT. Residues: CASSSEWANSGVSTDTQYF.

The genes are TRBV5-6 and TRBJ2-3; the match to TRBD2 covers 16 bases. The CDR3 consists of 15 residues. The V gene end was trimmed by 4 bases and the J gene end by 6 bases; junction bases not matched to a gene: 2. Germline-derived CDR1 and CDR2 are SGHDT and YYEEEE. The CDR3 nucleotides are TGTGCCAGCAGCCTGGGACTAGCGGGGGGGGATACGCAGTATTTT. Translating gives CASSLGLAGGDTQYF.

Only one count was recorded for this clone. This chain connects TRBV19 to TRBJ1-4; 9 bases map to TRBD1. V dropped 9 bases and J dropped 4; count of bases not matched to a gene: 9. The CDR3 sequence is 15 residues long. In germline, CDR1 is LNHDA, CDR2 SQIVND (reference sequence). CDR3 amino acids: CASSTGGWGNEKLFF. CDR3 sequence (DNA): TGTGCCAGCTCAACAGGGGGCTGGGGTAATGAAAAACTGTTTTTT.

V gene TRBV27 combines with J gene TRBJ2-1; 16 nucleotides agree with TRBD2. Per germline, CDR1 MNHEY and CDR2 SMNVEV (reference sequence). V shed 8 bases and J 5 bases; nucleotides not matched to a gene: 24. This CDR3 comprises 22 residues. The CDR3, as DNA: TGTGCCAGCCCCCACCCGGATATCCCGGGACTAGCGGGAGGGCCCTCTGACAATGAGCAGTTCTTC. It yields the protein CASPHPDIPGLAGGPSDNEQFF.

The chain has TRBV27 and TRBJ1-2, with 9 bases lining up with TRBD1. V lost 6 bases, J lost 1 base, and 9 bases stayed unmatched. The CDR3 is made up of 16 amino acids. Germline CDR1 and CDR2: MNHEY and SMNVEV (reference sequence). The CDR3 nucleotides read TGTGCCAGCAGCAAACAGGGGGCCAGGGGTAACTATGGCTACACCTTC. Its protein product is CASSKQGARGNYGYTF.

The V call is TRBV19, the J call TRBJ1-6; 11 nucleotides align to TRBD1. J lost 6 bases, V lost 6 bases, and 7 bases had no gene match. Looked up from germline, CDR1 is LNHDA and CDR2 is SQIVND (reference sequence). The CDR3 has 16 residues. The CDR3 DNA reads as TGTGCCAGTAGGCCGGGACAGGGGGTTTCTAATTCACCCCTCCACTTT. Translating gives CASRPGQGVSNSPLHF.